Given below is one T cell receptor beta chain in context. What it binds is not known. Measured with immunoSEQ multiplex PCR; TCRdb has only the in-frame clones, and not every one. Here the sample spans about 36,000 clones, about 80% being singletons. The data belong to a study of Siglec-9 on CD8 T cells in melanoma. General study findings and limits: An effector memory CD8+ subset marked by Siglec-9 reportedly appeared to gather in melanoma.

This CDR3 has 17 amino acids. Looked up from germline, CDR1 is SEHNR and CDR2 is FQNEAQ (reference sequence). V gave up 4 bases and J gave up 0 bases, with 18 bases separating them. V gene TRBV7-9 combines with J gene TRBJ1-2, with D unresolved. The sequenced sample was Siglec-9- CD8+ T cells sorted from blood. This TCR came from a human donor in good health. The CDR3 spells CASSSSLDRPANYGYTF. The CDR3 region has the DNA TGTGCCAGCAGCTCCTCCCTGGACCGCCCTGCTAACTATGGCTACACCTTC.